The 29 T cell receptor beta chains given below trace back to one sample, sequenced in a study of response to subunit inactivated influenza vaccine. In TCRdb, the RT-PCR reads were re-called with MiXCR into one record per CDR3 protein. The data hold about 780,000 distinct CDR3 sequences, with around 18% observed a single time. The sequenced sample was PBMCs from blood, obtained roughly 5 days after vaccination. The source of these receptors is a man in his fifties who received an inactivated influenza vaccine.

This clonotype was observed a handful of times. The chain has TRBV12-3 or TRBV12-4 and TRBJ1-1, with D perhaps matching TRBD1 (6 bases). V was shortened by 6 bases and J by 0 bases, with 17 bases between the two germline ends. The CDR3 is made up of 16 amino acids. Written as DNA, the CDR3 is TGTGCCAGCAGCAGTTTTAGGGAGGGGGTGAACACTGAAGCTTTCTTT. Protein: CASSSFREGVNTEAFF.

The gene calls are TRBV7-8 and TRBJ2-6; no reliable D call. The CDR3 length is 12 residues. CDR1 SGHVS and CDR2 FQNEAQ come from the germline V gene. The V end lost 2 bases, the J end lost 8 bases, and 4 bases lay between the germline ends. The CDR3 DNA follows: TGTGCCAGCAGCTTATCACCCAACGTCCTGACTTTC. The encoded protein is CASSLSPNVLTF.

V gene TRBV9 combines with J gene TRBJ2-3, with D unclear. Trimming cost V 4 bases and J 2 bases, with 8 bases left between them. Germline V lookup: CDR1 SGDLS, CDR2 YYNGEE. The CDR3 runs 13 residues. This CDR3 is CASSPSITDTQYF. DNA of the CDR3: TGTGCCAGCAGCCCTAGTATCACAGATACGCAGTATTTT.

The chain joins TRBV7-9 to TRBJ2-5; unclear D gene. Germline V gene lookup returns CDR1 SEHNR and CDR2 FQNEAQ (reference sequence). The ends were cut back, 3 bases at V and 1 base at J, with 9 bases in the middle. CDR3 length: 14 amino acids. CDR3 DNA: TGTGCCAGCAGCTTCGGCCAGATCCAAGAGACCCAGTACTTC. The encoded protein is CASSFGQIQETQYF.

The rearrangement links TRBV7-3 to TRBJ2-3; 8 bases align to TRBD2. The CDR3 sequence is 16 residues long. CDR1 and CDR2 (germline): SGHTA, FQGTGA. The junction had 7 bases not matched to a gene; V was cut back by 1 base and J by 4 bases. CDR3 bases: TGTGCCAGCAGCTTAATTGCCGGGAGGGATTCAGATACGCAGTATTTT. Protein sequence: CASSLIAGRDSDTQYF.

This clonotype was recorded many times. The rearrangement links TRBV5-1 to TRBJ2-5, with TRBD2 matching 11 bases. This CDR3 is 14 amino acids long. Trimming cost V 4 bases and J 4 bases; bases outside gene matches: 3. CDR1 and CDR2 (germline): SGHRS, YFSETQ. The CDR3 spells CASSLTSGGETQYF. The CDR3 DNA follows: TGCGCCAGCAGCCTTACTAGCGGGGGAGAGACCCAGTACTTC.

The chain employs TRBV20-1 and TRBJ2-1; D is undetermined. The V gene's germline CDR1 is DFQATT and CDR2 SNEGSKA (reference sequence). Deletions cut 8 bases from V and 4 bases from J, with 12 bases between. This CDR3 has 12 amino acids. The CDR3 nucleotides are TGCAGTCTCACTACGTCTTACAATGAGCAGTTCTTC. Translation gives CSLTTSYNEQFF.

The chain carries TRBV12-3 or TRBV12-4 and TRBJ1-2, with D possibly matching TRBD1 (6 bases). The V end lost 4 bases, the J end lost 8 bases, and 14 bases lay between the germline ends. The CDR3 is 13 amino acids. The CDR3 DNA is TGTGCCAGCAGTTATCGGGGGGCGAGCGGCTACACCTTC. As protein: CASSYRGASGYTF.

This clonotype was recorded many times. This chain joins TRBV12-3 or TRBV12-4 and TRBJ2-3; D could derive from TRBD1 or TRBD2 (6 bases each). The CDR3 runs to 15 residues. Trimming took 3 bases from V and 2 from J, leaving 12 bases between them. The CDR3 reads CASSFLGGDTDTQYF. CDR3 bases: TGTGCCAGCAGTTTTCTCGGGGGCGACACAGATACGCAGTATTTT.

This clonotype appeared a few times. The V call is TRBV6-1, the J call TRBJ2-7; maybe TRBD2 (5 bases). The CDR3 contains 13 residues. The germline V and J ends were trimmed by 9 bases and 2 bases, with 14 bases remaining between them. The V gene's germline CDR1 is MNHNS and CDR2 SASEGT. CDR3 sequence (DNA): TGTGCCAGTGAGGGTGCCCCTACCTACGAGCAGTACTTC. As protein: CASEGAPTYEQYF.

The table lists this clonotype with a few counts. The chain couples TRBV5-1 to TRBJ2-7; 7 bases are shared with TRBD1. V shed 4 bases, J shed 6 bases, and the junction held 7 bases outside the gene matches. This CDR3 is 13 amino acids long. CDR1 and CDR2 (germline): SGHRS, YFSETQ. The chain's CDR3 is CASSLDRNSEQYF. As DNA, the CDR3 is TGCGCCAGCAGCCTGGACAGGAATAGCGAGCAGTACTTC.

The J gene is TRBJ2-2, the V gene TRBV5-1; D unclear. Germline V gene lookup returns CDR1 SGHRS and CDR2 YFSETQ. The CDR3 sequence is 15 residues long. Trimming took 2 bases from V and 0 from J, leaving 8 bases between them. The CDR3 nucleotides read TGCGCCAGCAGCTTCCGGGTAGCGAACACCGGGGAGCTGTTTTTT. This encodes CASSFRVANTGELFF.

This clonotype has more than one count but fewer than ten. The chain carries TRBV6-5 and TRBJ2-1, with 7 bases matching TRBD2. Germline loops: CDR1 MNHEY, CDR2 SVGAGI. This CDR3 has 16 amino acids. V shed 0 bases and J 3 bases; nucleotides not matched to a gene: 5. The CDR3 DNA sequence: TGTGCCAGCAGTTACTCAGGCGGGAGAGGCTACAATGAGCAGTTCTTC. The encoded protein is CASSYSGGRGYNEQFF.

The rearrangement links TRBV7-9 to TRBJ1-2, with 7 positions matching TRBD1. The CDR3 sequence is 16 residues long. V dropped 3 bases and J dropped 1; count of bases not matched to a gene: 8. CDR1 and CDR2 (germline): SEHNR, FQNEAQ (reference sequence). CDR3 residues: CASSFITGVYNYGYTF. The CDR3 DNA is TGTGCCAGCAGCTTCATAACAGGGGTCTATAACTATGGCTACACCTTC.

This clonotype has only a few counts. The J gene is TRBJ2-3, the V gene TRBV30; no clear D gene. The V and J ends lost 2 bases and 0 bases respectively, with 15 bases between them. The germline CDR1 and CDR2 sequences are GTSNPN and SVGIG (reference sequence). This CDR3 is 16 amino acids long. CDR3 nucleotide sequence: TGTGCCTGGAGTTTGGTAGCTGGTACTAGCACAGATACGCAGTATTTT. This sequence encodes CAWSLVAGTSTDTQYF.

This clonotype was seen a handful of times. This chain connects TRBV6-5 to TRBJ2-1; D remains unclear. Germline CDR1 MNHEY, CDR2 SVGAGI. Between the trimmed V and J ends, which lost 8 bases and 9 bases, there was a span of 14 bases. The CDR3 is 12 residues long. This CDR3 is CASGPAFGEQFF. CDR3 nucleotide sequence: TGTGCCAGCGGCCCTGCATTCGGTGAGCAGTTCTTC.

The sample holds a few counts of this clonotype. A junction end diverges from the germline sequence, so it may reflect a read error. The gene calls are TRBV29-1 and TRBJ2-3; D is possibly TRBD1 or TRBD2 (6 bases each). Germline CDR1 is SQVTM and CDR2 is ANQGSEA. CDR3 length: 11 residues. DNA of the CDR3: TGTGGGGGGCAGGGTTCAGATACGCAGTATTTT. As protein: CGGQGSDTQYF.

V gene TRBV21-1 combines with J gene TRBJ1-1; TRBD1 is the table's D call, not checked against the DNA. TRBV21-1 is reported as a pseudogene. CDR3 length: 15 residues. Here the CDR3 DNA reads TGTGCCAGCAGCCACAGGGGGCCTGATAACACTGAAGCTTTCTTT. It specifies CASSHRGPDNTEAFF.

In its sample, this clonotype was seen once. The DNA for the CDR3 is TGTGCCAGCAGCCGACTAGCGGGAGTTAGTGAGCAGTTCTTC. Translation gives CASSRLAGVSEQFF. The chain is built from TRBV3-1 and TRBJ2-1, with TRBD2 matching 12 bases. The CDR3 spans 14 residues. Germline V gives CDR1 LGHDT, CDR2 YNNKEL (reference sequence). Trimming cost V 4 bases and J 9 bases; bases outside gene matches: 4.

The chain has TRBV7-9 and TRBJ1-3; D is unclear. The germline CDR1 and CDR2 sequences are SEHNR and FQNEAQ (reference sequence). The CDR3 spans 16 residues. V was cut by 4 bases and J by 3 bases, with 16 bases left in between. CDR3 nucleotides: TGTGCCAGCAGCTATGGCTATGGAGGGCTTGGAAACACCATATATTTT. This sequence encodes CASSYGYGGLGNTIYF.

This clonotype was observed a handful of times. The chain links TRBV5-1 to TRBJ2-7; D uncertain. V was cut by 0 bases and J by 7 bases, with 14 bases left in between. The CDR3 has 14 residues. CDR1 SGHRS and CDR2 YFSETQ come from the germline V gene. CDR3 protein: CASSLGRPLLEQYF. The CDR3 DNA reads TGCGCCAGCAGCTTGGGAAGACCACTACTAGAGCAGTACTTC.

The chain combines TRBV29-1 with TRBJ1-1, with D hard to call. The CDR3 sequence is 12 residues long. Per the germline V gene, CDR1 is SQVTM and CDR2 is ANQGSEA. V lost 6 bases, J lost 3 bases, and 11 bases lay in between. The CDR3 sequence: CSVGAGDTEAFF. The CDR3 bases are TGCAGCGTGGGAGCTGGGGACACTGAAGCTTTCTTT.

In this sample, this clonotype turned up a few times. The V gene is TRBV7-9, the J gene TRBJ2-3, with no clear D. CDR3 length equals 14 residues. V was trimmed by 2 bases and J by 0 bases, leaving 6 bases between them. Germline CDR1 SEHNR, CDR2 FQNEAQ (reference sequence). CDR3 residues: CASSLHGSTDTQYF. CDR3 coding DNA: TGTGCCAGCAGCTTACATGGGAGCACAGATACGCAGTATTTT.

This clonotype occurred many times. V and J are TRBV12-3 or TRBV12-4 and TRBJ1-5; a possible D gene is TRBD1 (6 bases). V lost 3 bases to trimming and J lost 7 bases, with 13 bases between them. This CDR3 comprises 14 residues. CDR3 nucleotides: TGTGCCAGCAGTTTCTCAGGGGCCGGACAGCCCCAGCATTTT. Translation: CASSFSGAGQPQHF.

This sequence joins TRBV29-1 and TRBJ2-1, with TRBD2 matching over 15 bases. This CDR3 region has 16 residues. Germline V gives CDR1 SQVTM, CDR2 ANQGSEA. V dropped 5 bases and J dropped 4; count of bases not matched to a gene: 6. CDR3 sequence reads: CSVSGLAGGGYNEQFF. The DNA for the CDR3 is TGCAGCGTTTCAGGACTAGCGGGAGGGGGTTACAATGAGCAGTTCTTC.

This chain joins TRBV10-3 and TRBJ1-3; a possible D gene is TRBD1 (5 bases). Between the trimmed V and J ends, which lost 2 bases and 4 bases, there was a span of 15 bases. This CDR3 comprises 16 residues. CDR1 is ENHRY, CDR2 SYGVKD, per germline. As DNA, the CDR3 is TGTGCCATCAGTGAGGACCGACAGTCGGGAGGAAACACCATATATTTT. Amino acid sequence: CAISEDRQSGGNTIYF.

The V call is TRBV20-1, the J call TRBJ1-5, with D uncertain. The CDR3 extends over 12 amino acids. V was pared by 1 base and J by 10 bases, with 11 bases between. CDR1 is DFQATT, CDR2 SNEGSKA, per germline (reference sequence). The CDR3 DNA reads TGCAGTGCTAGAGGGTCATCTCAACCCCAGCATTTT. Translating gives CSARGSSQPQHF.

The chain uses TRBV5-1 and TRBJ1-2; D may be TRBD1 (5 bases). This CDR3 spans 13 amino acids. Per the germline V gene, CDR1 is SGHRS and CDR2 is YFSETQ. Trimming cost V 7 bases and J 3 bases, with 13 bases left between them. The CDR3 region has the DNA TGCGCCAGCCAGCGGGGCGAGGACTATGGCTACACCTTC. Translated: CASQRGEDYGYTF.

This clonotype came up a few times. The gene calls are TRBV24-1 and TRBJ2-5, with D perhaps given as TRBD1 or TRBD2 (7 bases each). The CDR3 extends over 17 amino acids. Germline lookup yields CDR1 KGHDR and CDR2 SFDVKD. V lost 4 bases, J lost 0 bases, and 17 bases lay in between. Written as DNA, the CDR3 is TGTGCCACCAGTGACCCTAACAGGGGACTAAACCAAGAGACCCAGTACTTC. Amino acids: CATSDPNRGLNQETQYF.